This TCR beta chain emerged from a study of blood T cell repertoires in COVID-19. The protocol was immunoSEQ multiplex PCR, while the TCRdb copy is restricted to in-frame clones and leaves out a portion. The repertoire holds hundreds of thousands of clones, 87% seen once, with about 2.3% in the top ten. Germline V CDR1 and CDR2: KGHDR, SFDVKD. The V end was cut by 4 bases, the J end by 6 bases, with 11 bases between. This CDR3 is 13 amino acids long. Seattle's cohort entered during active infection and was followed longitudinally. Sequenced input: peripheral blood. This clonotype was sampled from a woman aged 55-69 years with COVID-19, enrolled during active disease. The V gene is TRBV24-1, the J gene TRBJ2-5; perhaps TRBD1 as D (5 bases). The CDR3 loop is CATSDPDRQTQYF. DNA of the CDR3: TGTGCCACCAGTGACCCCGACAGACAGACCCAGTACTTC.